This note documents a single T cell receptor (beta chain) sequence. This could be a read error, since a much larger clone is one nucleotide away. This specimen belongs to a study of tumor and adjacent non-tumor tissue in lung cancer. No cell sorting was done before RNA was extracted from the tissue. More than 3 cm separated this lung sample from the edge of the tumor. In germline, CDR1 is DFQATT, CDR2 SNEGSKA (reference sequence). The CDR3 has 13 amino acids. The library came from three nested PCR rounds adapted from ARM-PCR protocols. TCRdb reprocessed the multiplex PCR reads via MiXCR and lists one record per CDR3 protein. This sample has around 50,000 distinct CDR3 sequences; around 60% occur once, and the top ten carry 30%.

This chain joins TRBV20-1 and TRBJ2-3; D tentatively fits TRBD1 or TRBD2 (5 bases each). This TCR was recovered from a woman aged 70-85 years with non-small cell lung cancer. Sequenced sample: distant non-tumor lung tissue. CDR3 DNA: TGCGGTGCTAGAGTCCGGGGCGGAGATACGCAGTATTTT. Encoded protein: CGARVRGGDTQYF.